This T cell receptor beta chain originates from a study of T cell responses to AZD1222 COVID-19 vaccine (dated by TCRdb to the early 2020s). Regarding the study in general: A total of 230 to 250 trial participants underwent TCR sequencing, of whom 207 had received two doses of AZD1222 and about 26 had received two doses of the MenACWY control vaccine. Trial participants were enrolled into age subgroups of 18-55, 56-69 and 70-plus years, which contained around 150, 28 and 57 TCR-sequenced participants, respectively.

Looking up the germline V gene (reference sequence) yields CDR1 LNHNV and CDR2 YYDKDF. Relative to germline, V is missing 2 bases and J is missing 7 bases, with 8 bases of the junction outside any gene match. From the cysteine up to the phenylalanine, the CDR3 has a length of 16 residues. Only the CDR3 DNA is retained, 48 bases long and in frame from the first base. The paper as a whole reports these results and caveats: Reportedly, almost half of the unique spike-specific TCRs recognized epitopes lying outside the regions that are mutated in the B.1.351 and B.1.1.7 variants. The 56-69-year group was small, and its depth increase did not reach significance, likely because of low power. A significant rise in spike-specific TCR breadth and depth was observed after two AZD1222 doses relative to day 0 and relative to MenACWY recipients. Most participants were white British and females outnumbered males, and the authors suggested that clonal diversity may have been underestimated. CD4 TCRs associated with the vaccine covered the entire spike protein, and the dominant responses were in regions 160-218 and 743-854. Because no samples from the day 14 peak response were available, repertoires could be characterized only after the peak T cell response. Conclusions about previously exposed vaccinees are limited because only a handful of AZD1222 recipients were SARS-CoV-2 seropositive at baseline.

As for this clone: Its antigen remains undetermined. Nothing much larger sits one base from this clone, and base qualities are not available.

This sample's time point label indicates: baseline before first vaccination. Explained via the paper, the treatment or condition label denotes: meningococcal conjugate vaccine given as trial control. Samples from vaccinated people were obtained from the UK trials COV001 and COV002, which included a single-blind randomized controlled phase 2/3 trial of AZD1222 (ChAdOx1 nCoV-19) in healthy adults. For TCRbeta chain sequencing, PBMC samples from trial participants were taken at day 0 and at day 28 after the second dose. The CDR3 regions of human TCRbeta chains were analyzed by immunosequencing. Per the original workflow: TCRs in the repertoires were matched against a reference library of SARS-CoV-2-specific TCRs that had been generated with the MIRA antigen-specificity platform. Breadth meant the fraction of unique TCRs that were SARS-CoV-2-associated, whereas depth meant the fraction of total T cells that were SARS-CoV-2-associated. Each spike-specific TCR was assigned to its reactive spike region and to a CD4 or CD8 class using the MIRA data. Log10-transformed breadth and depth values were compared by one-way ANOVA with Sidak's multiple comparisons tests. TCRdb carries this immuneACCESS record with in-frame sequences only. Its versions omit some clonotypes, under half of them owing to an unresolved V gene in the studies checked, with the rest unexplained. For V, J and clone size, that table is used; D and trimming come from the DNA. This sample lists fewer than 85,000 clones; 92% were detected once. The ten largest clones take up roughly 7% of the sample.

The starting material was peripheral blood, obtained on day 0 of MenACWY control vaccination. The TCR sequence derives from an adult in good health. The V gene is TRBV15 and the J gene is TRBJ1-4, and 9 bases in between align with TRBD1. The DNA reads TGTGCCACCAGCAGATCGCCGGGACAGGGCGGTGAAAAACTGTTTTTT. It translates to CATSRSPGQGGEKLFF.